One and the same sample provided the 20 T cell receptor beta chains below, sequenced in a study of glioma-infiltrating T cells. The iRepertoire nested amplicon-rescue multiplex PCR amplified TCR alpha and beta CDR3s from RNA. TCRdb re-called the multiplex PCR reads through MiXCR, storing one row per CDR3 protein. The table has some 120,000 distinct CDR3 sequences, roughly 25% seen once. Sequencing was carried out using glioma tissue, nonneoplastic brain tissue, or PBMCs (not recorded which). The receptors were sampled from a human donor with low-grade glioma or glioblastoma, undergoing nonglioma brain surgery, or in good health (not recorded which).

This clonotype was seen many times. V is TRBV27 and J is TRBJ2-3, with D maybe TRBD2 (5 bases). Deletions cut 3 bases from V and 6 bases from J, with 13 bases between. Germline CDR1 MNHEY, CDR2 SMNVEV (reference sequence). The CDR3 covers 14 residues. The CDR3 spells CASSFSGRKDTQYF. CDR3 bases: TGTGCCAGCAGTTTCTCGGGAAGGAAGGATACGCAGTATTTT.

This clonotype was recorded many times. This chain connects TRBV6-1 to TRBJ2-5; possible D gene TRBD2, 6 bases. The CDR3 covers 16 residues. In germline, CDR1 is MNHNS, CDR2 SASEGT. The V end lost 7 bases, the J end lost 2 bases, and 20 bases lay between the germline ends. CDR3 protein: CASTALGAGKQETQYF. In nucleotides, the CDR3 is TGTGCCAGCACCGCGCTAGGAGCGGGTAAACAAGAGACCCAGTACTTC.

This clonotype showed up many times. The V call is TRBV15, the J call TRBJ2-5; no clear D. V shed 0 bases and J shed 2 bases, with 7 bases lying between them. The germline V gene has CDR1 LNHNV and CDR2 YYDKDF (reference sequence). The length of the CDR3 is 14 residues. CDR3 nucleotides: TGTGCCACCAGCAGAGACCCATGGCAAGAGACCCAGTACTTC. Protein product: CATSRDPWQETQYF.

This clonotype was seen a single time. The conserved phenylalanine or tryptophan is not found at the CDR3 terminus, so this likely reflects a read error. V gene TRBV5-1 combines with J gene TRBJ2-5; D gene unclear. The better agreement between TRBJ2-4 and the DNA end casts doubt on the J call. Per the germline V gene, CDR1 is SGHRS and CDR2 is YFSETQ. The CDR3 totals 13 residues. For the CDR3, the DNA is TGCGCCAGCAGAAGGACGGTCCGGGACATTCAGTACTTG. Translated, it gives CASRRTVRDIQYL.

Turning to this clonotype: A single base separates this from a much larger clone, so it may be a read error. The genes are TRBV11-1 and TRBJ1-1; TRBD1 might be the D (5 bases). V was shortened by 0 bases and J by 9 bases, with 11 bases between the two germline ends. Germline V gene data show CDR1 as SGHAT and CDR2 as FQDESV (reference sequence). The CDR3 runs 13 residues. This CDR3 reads CASSLARVTQAFF. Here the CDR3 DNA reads TGTGCCAGCAGCTTAGCCAGGGTTACTCAAGCTTTCTTT. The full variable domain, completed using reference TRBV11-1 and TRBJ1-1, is EAEVAQSPRYKITEKSQAVAFWCDPISGHATLYWYRQILGQGPELLVQFQDESVVDDSQLPKDRFSAERLKGVDSTLKIQPAELGDSAMYLCASSLARVTQAFFGQGTRLTVV.

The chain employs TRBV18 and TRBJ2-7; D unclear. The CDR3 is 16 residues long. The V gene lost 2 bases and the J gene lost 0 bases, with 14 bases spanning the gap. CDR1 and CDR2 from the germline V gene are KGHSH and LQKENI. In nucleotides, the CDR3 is TGTGCCAGCTCACCAAGTTCCAGAACGGACTCCTACGAGCAGTACTTC. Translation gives CASSPSSRTDSYEQYF.

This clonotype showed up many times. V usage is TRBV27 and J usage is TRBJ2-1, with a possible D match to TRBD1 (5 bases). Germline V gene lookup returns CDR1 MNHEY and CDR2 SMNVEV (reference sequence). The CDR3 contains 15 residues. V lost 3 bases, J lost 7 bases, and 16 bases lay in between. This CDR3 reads CASSLRTGPWNEQFF. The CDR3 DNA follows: TGTGCCAGCAGTTTGCGAACAGGTCCTTGGAATGAGCAGTTCTTC.

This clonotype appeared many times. The CDR3 loop is CSARGQTSGTDTQYF. In nucleotides, the CDR3 is TGCAGTGCTAGAGGACAGACTAGCGGCACAGATACGCAGTATTTT. This chain uses TRBV20-1 with TRBJ2-3; the match to TRBD2 covers 8 bases. With 1 base clipped from V and 1 base from J, the junction kept 4 bases outside the gene matches. The CDR3 is 15 residues long. Germline V gene sequence: CDR1 DFQATT, CDR2 SNEGSKA (reference sequence).

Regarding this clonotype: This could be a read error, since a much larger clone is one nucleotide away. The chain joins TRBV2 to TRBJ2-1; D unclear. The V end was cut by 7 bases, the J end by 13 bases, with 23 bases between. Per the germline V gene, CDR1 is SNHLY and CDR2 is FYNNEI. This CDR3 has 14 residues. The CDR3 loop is CASTPRPLGGDQFF. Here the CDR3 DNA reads TGTGCCAGCACCCCCCGCCCCCTAGGCGGTGACCAGTTCTTC. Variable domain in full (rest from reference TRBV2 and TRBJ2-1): EPEVTQTPSHQVTQMGQEVILRCVPISNHLYFYWYRQILGQKVEFLVSFYNNEISEKSEIFDDQFSVERPDGSNFTLKIRSTKLEDSAMYFCASTPRPLGGDQFFGPGTRLTVL.

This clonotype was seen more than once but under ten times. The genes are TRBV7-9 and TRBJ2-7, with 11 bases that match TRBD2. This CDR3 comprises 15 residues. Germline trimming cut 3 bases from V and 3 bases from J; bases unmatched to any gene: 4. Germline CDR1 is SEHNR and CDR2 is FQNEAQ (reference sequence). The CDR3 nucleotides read TGTGCCAGCAGCTTTATCACTAGCGGGAGCTACGAGCAGTACTTC. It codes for CASSFITSGSYEQYF.

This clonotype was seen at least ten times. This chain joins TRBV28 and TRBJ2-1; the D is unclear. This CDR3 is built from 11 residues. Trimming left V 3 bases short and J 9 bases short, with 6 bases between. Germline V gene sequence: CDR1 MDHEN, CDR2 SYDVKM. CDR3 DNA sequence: TGTGCCAGCAGTTTTTTCTCTGAGCAGTTCTTC. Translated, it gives CASSFFSEQFF.

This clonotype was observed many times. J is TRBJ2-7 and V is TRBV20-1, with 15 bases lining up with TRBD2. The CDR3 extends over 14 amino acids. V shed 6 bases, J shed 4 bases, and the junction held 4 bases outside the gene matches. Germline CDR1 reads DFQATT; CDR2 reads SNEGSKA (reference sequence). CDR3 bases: TGCAGTGCAGGGGGACTAGCGGGAGGTTACGAGCAGTACTTC. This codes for CSAGGLAGGYEQYF.

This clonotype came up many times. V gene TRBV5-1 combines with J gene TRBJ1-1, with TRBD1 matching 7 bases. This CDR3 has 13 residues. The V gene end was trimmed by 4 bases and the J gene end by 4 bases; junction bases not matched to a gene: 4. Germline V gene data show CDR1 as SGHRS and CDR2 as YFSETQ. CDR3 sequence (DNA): TGCGCCAGCAGCACCGGGACAGTCACTGAAGCTTTCTTT. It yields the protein CASSTGTVTEAFF. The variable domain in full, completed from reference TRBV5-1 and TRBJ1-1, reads KAGVTQTPRYLIKTRGQQVTLSCSPISGHRSVSWYQQTPGQGLQFLFEYFSETQRNKGNFPGRFSGRQFSNSRSEMNVSTLELGDSALYLCASSTGTVTEAFFGQGTRLTVV.

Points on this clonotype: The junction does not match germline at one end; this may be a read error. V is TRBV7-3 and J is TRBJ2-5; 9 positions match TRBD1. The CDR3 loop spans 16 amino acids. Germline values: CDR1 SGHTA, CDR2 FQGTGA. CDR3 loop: CASSLNPGTGQETKYF. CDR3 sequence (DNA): TGTGCCAGCAGCTTAAATCCCGGGACAGGGCAAGAGACCAAGTACTTC.

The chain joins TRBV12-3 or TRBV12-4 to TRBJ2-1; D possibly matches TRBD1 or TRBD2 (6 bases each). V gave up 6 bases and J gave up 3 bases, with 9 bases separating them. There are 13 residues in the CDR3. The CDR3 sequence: CASRGGHYNEQFF. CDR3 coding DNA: TGTGCCAGCAGGGGGGGCCACTACAATGAGCAGTTCTTC.

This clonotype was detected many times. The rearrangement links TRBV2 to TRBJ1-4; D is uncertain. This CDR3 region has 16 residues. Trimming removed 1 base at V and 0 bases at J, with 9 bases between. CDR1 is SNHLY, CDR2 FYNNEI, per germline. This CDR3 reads CASSEVGISTNEKLFF. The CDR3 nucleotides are TGTGCCAGCAGTGAAGTCGGGATCTCAACTAATGAAAAACTGTTTTTT.

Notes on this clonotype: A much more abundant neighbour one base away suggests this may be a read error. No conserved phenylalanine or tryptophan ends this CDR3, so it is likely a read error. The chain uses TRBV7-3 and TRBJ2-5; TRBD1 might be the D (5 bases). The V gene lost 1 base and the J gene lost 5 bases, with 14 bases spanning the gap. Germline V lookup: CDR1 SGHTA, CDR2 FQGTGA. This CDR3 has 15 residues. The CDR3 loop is CASSLNSQGIETQYI. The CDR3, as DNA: TGTGCCAGCAGCTTAAATAGCCAGGGTATCGAGACCCAGTACATC.

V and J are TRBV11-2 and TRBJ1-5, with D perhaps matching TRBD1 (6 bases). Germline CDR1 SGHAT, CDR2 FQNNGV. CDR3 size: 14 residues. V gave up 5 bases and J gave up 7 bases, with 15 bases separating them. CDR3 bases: TGTGCCAGCAGCGGTACAGGGTTCAACCAGCCCCAGCATTTT. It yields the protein CASSGTGFNQPQHF.

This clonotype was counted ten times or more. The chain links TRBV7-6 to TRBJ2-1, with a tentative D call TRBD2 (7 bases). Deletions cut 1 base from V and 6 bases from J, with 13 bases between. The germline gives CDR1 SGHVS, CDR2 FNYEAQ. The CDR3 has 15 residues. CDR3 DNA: TGTGCCAGCAGCTTAGGGCTAGGGGGGGTCAATGAGCAGTTCTTC. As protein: CASSLGLGGVNEQFF.

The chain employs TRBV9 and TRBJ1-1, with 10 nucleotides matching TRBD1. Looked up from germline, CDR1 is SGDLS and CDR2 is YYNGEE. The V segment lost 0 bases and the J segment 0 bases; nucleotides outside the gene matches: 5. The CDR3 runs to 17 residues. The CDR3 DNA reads TGTGCCAGCAGCGTAGCCGGGACAGGGGTAATGAACACTGAAGCTTTCTTT. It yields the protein CASSVAGTGVMNTEAFF.